This record covers a single TCR beta chain. Its antigen is currently unknown. These data come from a study of vaccination and CD4 T cells after COVID-19. Overall study context: A median of roughly 72 days (range 14 to 241) separated dose two from the taking of post-vaccine samples. In the control cultures, a CEFX pool, an HIV-1 Nef pool, or no peptide was supplied.

With the Oncomine TCR Beta short-read assay, DNA from cultured CD4+ T cells was sequenced. MiXCR was run by TCRdb on the PCR reads, yielding one entry per CDR3 protein. This table has some 12,000 distinct CDR3 sequences, 58% appearing once. This sample's treatment: approximately nine-day PBMC culture with coronavirus spike peptide pools or control peptides (ViraFEST assay). CDR1 WNHNN and CDR2 SYGVQD come from the germline V gene (reference sequence). V gave up 2 bases and J gave up 3 bases, with 10 bases separating them. The CDR3 spans 15 residues. The chain uses TRBV10-1 and TRBJ2-2; tentatively, D is TRBD2 (6 bases). Source material: CD4+ T cells from blood, cultured in vitro. The origin of this receptor is a human donor who had recovered from COVID-19. CDR3: CASSEGASDTGELFF. CDR3 nucleotides: TGCGCCAGCAGTGAGGGGGCTAGCGACACCGGGGAGCTGTTTTTT.